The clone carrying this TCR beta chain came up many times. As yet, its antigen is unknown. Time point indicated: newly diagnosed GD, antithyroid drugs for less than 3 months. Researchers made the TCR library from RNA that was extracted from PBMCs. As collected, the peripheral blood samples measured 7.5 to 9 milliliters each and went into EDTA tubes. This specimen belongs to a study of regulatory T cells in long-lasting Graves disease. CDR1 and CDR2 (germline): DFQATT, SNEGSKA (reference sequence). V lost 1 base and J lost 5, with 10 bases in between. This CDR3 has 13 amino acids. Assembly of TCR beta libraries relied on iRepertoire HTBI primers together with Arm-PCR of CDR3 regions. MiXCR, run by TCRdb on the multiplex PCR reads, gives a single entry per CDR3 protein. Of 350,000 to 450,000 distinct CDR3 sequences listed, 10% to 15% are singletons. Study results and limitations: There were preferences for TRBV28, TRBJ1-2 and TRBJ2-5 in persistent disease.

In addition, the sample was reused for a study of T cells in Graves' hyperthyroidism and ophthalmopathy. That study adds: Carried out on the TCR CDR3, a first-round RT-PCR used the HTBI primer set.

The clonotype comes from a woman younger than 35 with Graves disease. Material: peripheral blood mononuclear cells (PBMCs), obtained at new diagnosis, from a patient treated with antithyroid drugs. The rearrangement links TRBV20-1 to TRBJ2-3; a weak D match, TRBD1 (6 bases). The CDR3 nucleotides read TGCAGTGCTAGAGTGGCAGGGGAAGATACGCAGTATTTT. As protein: CSARVAGEDTQYF.